This T cell receptor beta chain appears in the sequencing data of a study of neurological immune-mediated disorders. This clonotype was counted at least ten times. Its antigen is still unknown. Study observations and caveats: None of the CDR3 amino acid sequences in expanded clones turned up in more than one subject, which points to private repertoires in all groups.

The healthy controls volunteered at a blood bank in Maryland, USA. There were some 900,000 CD4+ or CD8+ T cells used in the sorted libraries. TCRdb re-derived calls from the 5' RACE reads in MiXCR, one entry per CDR3 protein. Of just over 30,000 distinct CDR3 sequences in the sample, roughly 3.7% were seen once. The sample taken for sequencing was CD4+ T cells from blood. The receptor was isolated from a woman in her 40s in good health.

The CDR3 nucleotides read TGCAGTGCTAGAGATTCGTGGGGACCCCCGGATGAGCAGTTCTTC. It specifies CSARDSWGPPDEQFF. This rearrangement joins TRBV20-1 to TRBJ2-1; D is tentatively TRBD1 or TRBD2 (5 bases each). The CDR3 is 15 amino acids. Germline V lookup: CDR1 DFQATT, CDR2 SNEGSKA (reference sequence). V shed 0 bases and J shed 8 bases, with 17 bases lying between them.